These T cell receptor beta chains were read from a single sample in a study of T cell repertoires in aging, cancer and after chemotherapy. Via MiXCR, TCRdb re-called the multiplex PCR reads, giving one row per CDR3 protein. The table has 10,000 to 15,000 distinct CDR3 sequences, around 30% seen once; the top ten hold less than 10%. What was sequenced was blood. The receptor set was obtained from a human donor with a blood cancer. The CDR3 runs from the conserved cysteine through the conserved F or W. D genes are given only for firm matches. Not all rows give a size; the values are once, few, many and, for expanded clones, a class.

>TRBJ1-3|.|TRBV5-5|.
TGTGCCAGCATGTGGAGTGGGGGACCCTCTGGAAACACCATATATTTT
CASMWSGGPSGNTIYF
>TRBJ2-1|medium-sized|TRBV5-6|TRBD1
TGTGCCAGCAGCTTCGGGACAGGGGATGAGCAGTTCTTC
CASSFGTGDEQFF
>TRBJ2-3|few|TRBV20-1|TRBD2
TGCAGTGCTAACTGGCCTAGCGGTACAGATACGCAGTATTTT
CSANWPSGTDTQYF
>TRBJ1-3|.|TRBV27|TRBD1
TGTGCCACCCAGGGGGCGGGAAACACCATATATTTT
CATQGAGNTIYF
>TRBJ2-2|.|TRBV6-4|.
TGTGCCAGCAGTGACGGGGACACCGGGGAGCTGTTTTTT
CASSDGDTGELFF
>TRBJ1-1|.|TRBV6-5|TRBD1
TGTGCCAGCAGTTACTCCCAGGGGGCGAATGAAGCTTTCTTT
CASSYSQGANEAFF
>TRBJ1-1|few|TRBV6-5|.
TGTGCCAGCCAGGGATTGTTAGATGCGAAAGCTTTCTTT
CASQGLLDAKAFF
>TRBJ2-7|once|TRBV12-3/TRBV12-4|.
TGTGCCAGCAGTTTAGCGCTTGAGGGGGATGGGCGCTACGAGCAGTACTTC
CASSLALEGDGRYEQYF
>TRBJ1-2|few|TRBV5-5|.
TGTGCCAGCAGCTACGTAGCGTCTAACTATGGCTACACCTTC
CASSYVASNYGYTF
>TRBJ1-1|.|TRBV10-3|.
TGTGCCGTCAGCGGGGTGACTGAAGCTTTCTTT
CAVSGVTEAFF
>TRBJ1-6|medium-sized|TRBV6-5|TRBD1
TGTGCCAGCAGATTGACAGGGAGCTCCTATAATTCACCCCTCCACTTT
CASRLTGSSYNSPLHF
>TRBJ2-5|.|TRBV4-3|.
TGCGCCAGCAGCCGGGCGGAAGGGCAAGAGACCCAGTACTTC
CASSRAEGQETQYF
>TRBJ2-3|few|TRBV24-1|TRBD1
TGTGCCACCAAGGGGGCGAGGGGCACAGATACGCAGTATTTT
CATKGARGTDTQYF
>TRBJ2-3|few|TRBV5-5|.
TGTGCCAGCAGCTTCGGGAGCCTCACAGATACGCAGTATTTT
CASSFGSLTDTQYF
>TRBJ2-3|few|TRBV27|.
TGTGCCAGCAGTTTATTAGGGGGGGGTCCCACAGATACGCAGTATTTT
CASSLLGGGPTDTQYF
>TRBJ1-2|few|TRBV7-9|TRBD1
TGTGCCAGCAGCCCTACCGGGACAGGGGGCGCGGGCTACACCTTC
CASSPTGTGGAGYTF
>TRBJ2-5|once|TRBV4-3|TRBD1
TGTGCCAGCAGCCCGGGGACAGGGGGCCGGCAAGAGACCCAGTACTTC
CASSPGTGGRQETQYF
>TRBJ1-2|.|TRBV4-2|.
TGTGCCAGCAGTCTCAGGGGTGGCTACACCTTC
CASSLRGGYTF
>TRBJ2-2|many|TRBV7-2|.
TGTGCCAGCAGCAAGGGGAGGCGGAACACCGGGGAGCTGTTTTTT
CASSKGRRNTGELFF
>TRBJ1-1|.|TRBV27|TRBD1
TGTGCCAGCAGTTTCCTACAGGGGAAAGCTTTCTTT
CASSFLQGKAFF
>TRBJ1-1|.|TRBV30|TRBD1
TGTGCCTGGAGATTATCAGGGGGGCGGACTGAAGCTTTCTTT
CAWRLSGGRTEAFF
>TRBJ2-2|medium-sized|TRBV29-1|.
TGCAGCGCAGTAGATACCGGGGAGCTGTTTTTT
CSAVDTGELFF
>TRBJ2-3|few|TRBV5-1|.
TGCGCCAGCCAGCACACAGATACGCAGTATTTT
CASQHTDTQYF
>TRBJ2-2|few|TRBV5-4|.
TGTGCCAGCAGGTCAGGGGGCGCAGCGGGAGGATACACCGGGGAGCTGTTTTTT
CASRSGGAAGGYTGELFF
>TRBJ2-3|.|TRBV6-5|TRBD2
TGTGCCACCAGTAGGGCGACTAGCGGGGGGCCAGATACGCAGTATTTT
CATSRATSGGPDTQYF
>TRBJ2-5|few|TRBV10-2|.
TGCGCCAGCAGAGGGTCGGTCCAAGAGACCCAGTACTTC
CASRGSVQETQYF
>TRBJ2-7|.|TRBV19|TRBD2
TGTGCCAGTAGTGGTCTAGCGGACTACGAGCAGTACTTC
CASSGLADYEQYF
>TRBJ2-4|once|TRBV15|TRBD2
TGTGCCACCAGCAGGGGAACAGCGGGAAACAATGAGCAGTACTTC
CATSRGTAGNNEQYF
>TRBJ1-5|.|TRBV18|.
TGTGCCAGCTCAACCGGGACAAGCAATCAGCCCCAGCATTTT
CASSTGTSNQPQHF
>TRBJ1-2|.|TRBV14|.
TGTGCCAGCAGCCAACGGGGCTACTATGGCTACACCTTC
CASSQRGYYGYTF
>TRBJ1-2|.|TRBV5-1|TRBD1
TGCGCCAGCAGCTCGGGACAGCCCTTCCCTATCTATGGCTACACCTTC
CASSSGQPFPIYGYTF
>TRBJ2-4|.|TRBV6-2/TRBV6-3|TRBD1
TGTGCCAGCAGGGACAGGGTTTTGAACATTCAGTACTTC
CASRDRVLNIQYF
>TRBJ1-5|medium-sized|TRBV6-5|.
TGTGCCAGCAGCGGACAGAGCAATCAGCCCCAGCATTTT
CASSGQSNQPQHF
>TRBJ2-3|few|TRBV6-4|.
TGTGCCAGCAGTGACGAGGGGGGAGGAAGCACAGATACGCAGTATTTT
CASSDEGGGSTDTQYF
>TRBJ1-1|.|TRBV6-5|.
TGTGCCAGCAGTTACTCGAGTACGCGGATACTGTACACTGAAGCTTTCTTT
CASSYSSTRILYTEAFF
>TRBJ1-5|medium-sized|TRBV11-1|.
TGTGCCAGCAGCTTAGACAGGAAAGGACGGGGGAGTCAGCCCCAGCATTTT
CASSLDRKGRGSQPQHF
>TRBJ1-2|.|TRBV18|TRBD1
TGTGCCAGCTCATCAACCCGGGACAGCTATGGCTACACCTTC
CASSSTRDSYGYTF
>TRBJ1-5|few|TRBV27|.
TGTGCCAGCAGTTTATCGCGGGCGGGCAATCAGCCCCAGCATTTT
CASSLSRAGNQPQHF
>TRBJ2-1|medium-sized|TRBV5-6|.
TGTGCCAGCAGCTTAGGACTACCAAGTGAGCAGTTCTTC
CASSLGLPSEQFF
>TRBJ2-3|few|TRBV6-4|.
TGTGCCAGCAGTGTTGATACCCTAGATACGCAGTATTTT
CASSVDTLDTQYF
>TRBJ1-6|.|TRBV20-1|TRBD1
TGCAGTGCTTCCCCAGGGGGCCAAAGCTCCTATAATTCACCCCTCCACTTT
CSASPGGQSSYNSPLHF
>TRBJ1-6|.|TRBV6-4|.
TGTGCCAGCAGCGGACTGGGACCTCCGTGGGGCCCCTATAATTCACCCCTCCACTTT
CASSGLGPPWGPYNSPLHF
>TRBJ1-1|medium-sized|TRBV19|TRBD1
TGTGCCAGTAGTATAGATCAGGGGGATGAAGCTTTCTTT
CASSIDQGDEAFF
>TRBJ2-1|medium-sized|TRBV19|TRBD2
TGTGCCAGTAGTAGAGGCGGGGGGAGTTACAATGAGCAGTTCTTC
CASSRGGGSYNEQFF
>TRBJ2-1|few|TRBV19|TRBD2
TGTGCCAGTAGTAGAGGACTAGATTTTTCAAATGAGCAGTTCTTC
CASSRGLDFSNEQFF
>TRBJ1-2|few|TRBV7-9|.
TGTGCCAGCAGCTTATCATATACCGGCTACACCTTC
CASSLSYTGYTF
>TRBJ2-7|.|TRBV4-3|TRBD2
TGTGCCAGCAGCCAAGTGGGGGGGGAACCTTCCTACGAGCAGTACTTC
CASSQVGGEPSYEQYF
>TRBJ2-3|.|TRBV19|.
.
CASTSAGTDTQYF
>TRBJ1-6|medium-sized|TRBV19|TRBD1
TGTGCCAGTAGCCACCGGGACAGGTTTAATTCACCCCTCCACTTT
CASSHRDRFNSPLHF
>TRBJ1-5|many|TRBV6-5|TRBD1
TGTGCCAGCAGTCCACAGGGGGTGGGGATCCCCCAGCATTTT
CASSPQGVGIPQHF
>TRBJ2-5|medium-sized|TRBV5-6|TRBD2
TGTGCCAGCAACTGGGGGACTAGCGGGACCGCTGGGCAAGAGACCCAGTACTTC
CASNWGTSGTAGQETQYF
>TRBJ1-4|.|TRBV5-6|.
TGTGCCAGCAGCTTGGATGAAAAACTGTTTTTT
CASSLDEKLFF
>TRBJ2-1|.|TRBV6-1|TRBD2
TGCGCCAGCAGTGCACGGCTAGCGGGGTACAATGAGCAGTTCTTC
CASSARLAGYNEQFF
>TRBJ2-2|.|TRBV7-9|.
TGTGCCAGCAGCTTAGTGTGGGCTACCGGGGAGCTGTTTTTT
CASSLVWATGELFF
>TRBJ1-5|medium-sized|TRBV19|.
TGTGCCAGTCATTCCCGATGGGGCAATCAGCCCCAGCATTTT
CASHSRWGNQPQHF
>TRBJ2-5|many|TRBV10-3|TRBD2
TGTGCCATCGCGCAACGGGGGGAAGAGACCCAGTACTTC
CAIAQRGEETQYF
>TRBJ2-1|.|TRBV19|TRBD2
TGTGCCAGTAGTATAGGCCCGACTAGCGGTCCCTACAATGAGCAGTTCTTC
CASSIGPTSGPYNEQFF